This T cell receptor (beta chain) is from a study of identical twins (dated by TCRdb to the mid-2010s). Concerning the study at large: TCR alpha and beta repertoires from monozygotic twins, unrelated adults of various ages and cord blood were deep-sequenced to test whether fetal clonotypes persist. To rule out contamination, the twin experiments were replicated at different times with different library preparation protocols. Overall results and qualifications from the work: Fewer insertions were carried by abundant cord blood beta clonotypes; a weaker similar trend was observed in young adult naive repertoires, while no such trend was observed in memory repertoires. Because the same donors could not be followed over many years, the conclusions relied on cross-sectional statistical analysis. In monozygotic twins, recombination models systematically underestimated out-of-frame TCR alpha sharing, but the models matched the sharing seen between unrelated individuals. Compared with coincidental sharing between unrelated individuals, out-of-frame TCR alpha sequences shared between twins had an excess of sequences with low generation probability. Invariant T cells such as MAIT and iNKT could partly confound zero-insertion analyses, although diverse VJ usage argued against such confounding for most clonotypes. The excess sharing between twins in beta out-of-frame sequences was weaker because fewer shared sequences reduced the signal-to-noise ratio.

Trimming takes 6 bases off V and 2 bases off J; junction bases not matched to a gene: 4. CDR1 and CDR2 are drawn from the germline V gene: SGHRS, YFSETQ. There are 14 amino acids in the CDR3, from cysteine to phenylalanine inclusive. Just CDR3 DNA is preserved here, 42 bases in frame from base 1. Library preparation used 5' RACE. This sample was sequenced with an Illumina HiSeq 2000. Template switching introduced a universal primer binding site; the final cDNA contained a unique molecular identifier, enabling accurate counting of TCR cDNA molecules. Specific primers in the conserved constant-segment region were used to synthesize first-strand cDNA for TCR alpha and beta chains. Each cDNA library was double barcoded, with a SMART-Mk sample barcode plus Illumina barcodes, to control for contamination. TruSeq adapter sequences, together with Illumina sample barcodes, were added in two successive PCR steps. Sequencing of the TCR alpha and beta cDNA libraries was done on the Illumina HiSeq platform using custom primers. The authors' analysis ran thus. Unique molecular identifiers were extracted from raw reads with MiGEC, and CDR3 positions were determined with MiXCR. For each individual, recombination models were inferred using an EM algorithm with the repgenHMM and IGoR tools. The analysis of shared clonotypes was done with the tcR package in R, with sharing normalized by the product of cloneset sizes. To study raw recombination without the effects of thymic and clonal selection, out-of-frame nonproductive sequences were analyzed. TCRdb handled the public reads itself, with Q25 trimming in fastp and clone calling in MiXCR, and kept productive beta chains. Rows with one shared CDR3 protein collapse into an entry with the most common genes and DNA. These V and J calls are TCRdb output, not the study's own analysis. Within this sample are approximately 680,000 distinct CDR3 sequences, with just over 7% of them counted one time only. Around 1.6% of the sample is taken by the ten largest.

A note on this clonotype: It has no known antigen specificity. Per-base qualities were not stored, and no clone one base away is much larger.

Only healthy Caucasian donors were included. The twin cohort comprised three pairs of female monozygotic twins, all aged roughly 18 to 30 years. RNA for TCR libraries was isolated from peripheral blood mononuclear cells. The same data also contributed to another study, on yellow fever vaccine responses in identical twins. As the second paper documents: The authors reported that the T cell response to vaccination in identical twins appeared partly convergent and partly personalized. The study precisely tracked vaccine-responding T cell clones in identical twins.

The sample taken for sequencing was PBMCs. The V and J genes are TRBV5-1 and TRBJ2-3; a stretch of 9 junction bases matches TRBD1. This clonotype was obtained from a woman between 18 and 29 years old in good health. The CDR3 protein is CASNGQGTTDTQYF. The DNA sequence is TGCGCCAGCAACGGACAGGGGACCACAGATACGCAGTATTTT.